One and the same sample provided the 4 T cell receptor beta chains below, sequenced in a study of T cells in Graves' hyperthyroidism and ophthalmopathy. RNA transcripts gave rise to amplified TCR beta CDR3 regions. The HTBI primer set drove a first-round RT-PCR of the TCR CDR3. MiXCR, applied by TCRdb to the multiplex PCR reads, yields one record per CDR3 protein. The sample carries roughly 500,000 distinct CDR3 sequences, about 20% recorded once. The sequenced sample was blood. These receptors all come from an older woman with Graves' ophthalmopathy.

This clonotype appeared a few times. This chain's CDR3 is CASSLNTPSGGYEQFF. In nucleotides, the CDR3 is TGTGCCAGCAGCTTAAATACCCCTAGCGGAGGGTATGAGCAGTTCTTC. The chain combines TRBV7-8 with TRBJ2-1, with TRBD2 matching over 7 bases. The CDR3 sequence is 16 residues long. V shed 2 bases, J shed 8 bases, and the junction held 12 bases outside the gene matches. CDR1 SGHVS and CDR2 FQNEAQ come from the germline V gene.

In its sample, this clonotype was seen many times. V gene TRBV2 combines with J gene TRBJ2-5; D might be TRBD1 (6 bases). The CDR3 is 15 amino acids. V lost 6 bases and J 5 bases, leaving 19 bases between the germline ends. Germline CDR1 and CDR2: SNHLY and FYNNEI. The CDR3 sequence is CASSEYTGLWETQYF. CDR3 nucleotide sequence: TGTGCCAGCAGCGAGTACACAGGGTTGTGGGAGACCCAGTACTTC.

This clonotype was detected a few times. The chain couples TRBV7-3 to TRBJ2-1, with 8 bases aligning to TRBD2. The V and J ends lost 6 bases and 4 bases, in that order; junction bases with no gene match: 8. Germline CDR1 is SGHTA and CDR2 is FQGTGA. The CDR3 contains 15 residues. CDR3 loop: CASRKLAADYNEQFF. CDR3 bases: TGTGCCAGCAGGAAACTAGCGGCAGATTACAATGAGCAGTTCTTC.

This clonotype was picked up a small number of times. The rearrangement joins TRBV10-1 to TRBJ1-1; D gene unclear. CDR3 length: 13 amino acids. Trimming removed 4 bases from V and 4 bases from J, with 10 bases in between. Germline V CDR1 and CDR2: WNHNN, SYGVQD (reference sequence). The CDR3 spells CASSGKLATEAFF. The CDR3 nucleotides are TGCGCCAGCAGTGGAAAATTAGCCACTGAAGCTTTCTTT.